Detailed here is one T cell receptor beta chain. Its antigen is not known. The PCR was carried out with 60 Vbeta primers and 13 Jbeta primers. Sequenced by immunoSEQ multiplex PCR; TCRdb stores in-frame clones only, minus some. The data contain 150,000 to 200,000 clones, 79% of them singletons. The data were obtained in a study of cytomegalovirus exposure and HLA in healthy donors. Notes on the study in general: The study recorded some 160 TCR beta chains that were cytomegalovirus-associated. As was reported, the classifier diagnosed cytomegalovirus status with high specificity and sensitivity.

Input material: PBMCs. The clonotype originates from a woman in her fifties or sixties in good health and CMV-seronegative.

The CDR3 region has the DNA TGTGCCACCAAGGGAGGGGACTACTACACCGGGGAGCTGTTTTTT. Residues: CATKGGDYYTGELFF. The rearrangement joins TRBV5-6 to TRBJ2-2, with 7 bases fitting TRBD2. Germline trimming cut 9 bases from V and 3 bases from J; bases unmatched to any gene: 11. Germline lookup yields CDR1 SGHDT and CDR2 YYEEEE. This CDR3 comprises 15 residues.